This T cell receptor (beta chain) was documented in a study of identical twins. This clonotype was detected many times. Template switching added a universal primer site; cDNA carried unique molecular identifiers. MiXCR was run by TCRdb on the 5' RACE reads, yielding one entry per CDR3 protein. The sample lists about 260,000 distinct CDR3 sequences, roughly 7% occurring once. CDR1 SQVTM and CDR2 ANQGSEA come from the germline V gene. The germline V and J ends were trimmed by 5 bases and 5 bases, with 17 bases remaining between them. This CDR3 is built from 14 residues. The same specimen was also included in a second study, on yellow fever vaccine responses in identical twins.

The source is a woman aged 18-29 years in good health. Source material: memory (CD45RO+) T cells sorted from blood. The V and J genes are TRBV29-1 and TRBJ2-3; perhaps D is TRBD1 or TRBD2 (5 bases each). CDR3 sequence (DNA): TGCAGCGTTCGGGGCCAGGAGCTTCGAGATACGCAGTATTTT. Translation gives CSVRGQELRDTQYF.